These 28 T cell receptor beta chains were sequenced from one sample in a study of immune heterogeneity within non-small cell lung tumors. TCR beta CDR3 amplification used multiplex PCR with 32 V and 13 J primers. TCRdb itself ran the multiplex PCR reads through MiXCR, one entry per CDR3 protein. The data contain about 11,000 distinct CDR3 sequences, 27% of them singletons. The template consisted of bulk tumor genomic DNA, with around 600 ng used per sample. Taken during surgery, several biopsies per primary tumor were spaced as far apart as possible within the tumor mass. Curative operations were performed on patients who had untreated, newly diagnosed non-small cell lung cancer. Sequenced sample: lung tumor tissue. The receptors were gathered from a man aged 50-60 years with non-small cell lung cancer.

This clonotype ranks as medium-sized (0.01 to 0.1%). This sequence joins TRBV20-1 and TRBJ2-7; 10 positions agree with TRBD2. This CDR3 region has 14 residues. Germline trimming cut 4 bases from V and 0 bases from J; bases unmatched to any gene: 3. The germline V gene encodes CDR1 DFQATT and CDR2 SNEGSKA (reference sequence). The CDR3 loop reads CSAKLAGYSYEQYF. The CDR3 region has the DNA TGCAGTGCTAAACTAGCGGGGTACTCCTACGAGCAGTACTTC.

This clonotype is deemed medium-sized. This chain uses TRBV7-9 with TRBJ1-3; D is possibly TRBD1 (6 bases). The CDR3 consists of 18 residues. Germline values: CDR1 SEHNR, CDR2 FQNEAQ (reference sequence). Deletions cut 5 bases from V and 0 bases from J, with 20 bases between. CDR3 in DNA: TGTGCCAGCAGCCCGCCAGAGACAGGAATGCTCTCTGGAAACACCATATATTTT. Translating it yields CASSPPETGMLSGNTIYF.

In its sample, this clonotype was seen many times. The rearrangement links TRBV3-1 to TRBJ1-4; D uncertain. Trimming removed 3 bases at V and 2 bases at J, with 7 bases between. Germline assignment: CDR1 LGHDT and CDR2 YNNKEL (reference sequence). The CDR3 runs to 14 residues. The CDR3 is CASSQRGTNEKLFF. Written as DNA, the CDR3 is TGTGCCAGCAGCCAGAGAGGTACTAATGAAAAACTGTTTTTT.

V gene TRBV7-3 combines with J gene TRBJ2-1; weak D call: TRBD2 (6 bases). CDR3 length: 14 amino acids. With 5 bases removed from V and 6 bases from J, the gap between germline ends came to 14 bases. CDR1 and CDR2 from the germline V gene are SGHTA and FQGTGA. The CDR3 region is CASSPQSSGNEQFF. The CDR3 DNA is TGTGCCAGCAGCCCCCAGAGTAGCGGCAATGAGCAGTTCTTC.

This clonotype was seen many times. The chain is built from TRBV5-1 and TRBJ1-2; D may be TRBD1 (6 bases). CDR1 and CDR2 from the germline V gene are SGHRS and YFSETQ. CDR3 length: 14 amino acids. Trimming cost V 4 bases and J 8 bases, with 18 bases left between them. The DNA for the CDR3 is TGCGCCAGCAGCATAGCATACAGGGCAGGCGGCTACACCTTC. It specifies CASSIAYRAGGYTF. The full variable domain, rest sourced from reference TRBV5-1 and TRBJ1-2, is KAGVTQTPRYLIKTRGQQVTLSCSPISGHRSVSWYQQTPGQGLQFLFEYFSETQRNKGNFPGRFSGRQFSNSRSEMNVSTLELGDSALYLCASSIAYRAGGYTFGSGTRLTVV.

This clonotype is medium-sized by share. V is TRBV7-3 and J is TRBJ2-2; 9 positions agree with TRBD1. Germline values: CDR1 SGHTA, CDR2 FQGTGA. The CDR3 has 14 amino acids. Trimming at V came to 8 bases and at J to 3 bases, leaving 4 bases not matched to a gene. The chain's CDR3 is CASARTGDTGELFF. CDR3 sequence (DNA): TGTGCCAGCGCGAGGACAGGGGACACCGGGGAGCTGTTTTTT.

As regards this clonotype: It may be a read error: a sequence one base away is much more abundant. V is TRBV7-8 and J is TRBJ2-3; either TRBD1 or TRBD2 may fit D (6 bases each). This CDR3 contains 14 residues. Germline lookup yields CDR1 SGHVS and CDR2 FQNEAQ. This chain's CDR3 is CASSTYGGTDTLYF. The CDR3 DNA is TGTGCCAGCAGCACCTACGGGGGCACAGATACGCTGTATTTT.

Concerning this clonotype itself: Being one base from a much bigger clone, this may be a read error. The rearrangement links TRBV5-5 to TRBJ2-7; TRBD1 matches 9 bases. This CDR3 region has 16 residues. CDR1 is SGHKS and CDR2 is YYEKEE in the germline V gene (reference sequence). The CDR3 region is CASSPTGGSGSYEKYF. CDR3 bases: TGTGCCAGCAGCCCAACAGGGGGCTCTGGGTCCTACGAGAAGTACTTC.

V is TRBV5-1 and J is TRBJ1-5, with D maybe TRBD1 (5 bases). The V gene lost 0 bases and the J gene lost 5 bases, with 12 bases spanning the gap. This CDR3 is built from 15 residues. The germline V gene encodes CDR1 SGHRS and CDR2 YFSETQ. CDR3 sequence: CASSLEGKKHQPQHF. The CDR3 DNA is TGCGCCAGCAGCTTGGAGGGGAAAAAGCATCAGCCCCAGCATTTT.

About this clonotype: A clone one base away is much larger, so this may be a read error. In DNA form, the CDR3 reads TGCGCCAGCAGCTTGAGACAGCCTGCCCAGGGGGAGCAGTCCTTC. It specifies CASSLRQPAQGEQSF. The chain links TRBV5-1 to TRBJ2-1, with TRBD1 matching 7 bases. This CDR3 spans 15 amino acids. In germline, CDR1 is SGHRS, CDR2 YFSETQ.

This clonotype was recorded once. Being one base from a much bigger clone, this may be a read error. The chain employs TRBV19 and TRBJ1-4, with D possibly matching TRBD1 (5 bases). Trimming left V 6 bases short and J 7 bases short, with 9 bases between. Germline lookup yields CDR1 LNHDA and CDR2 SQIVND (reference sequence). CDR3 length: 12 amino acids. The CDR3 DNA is TGTGCCAGTAGAGGCAGGGTTGAAAAACTGTTTTTT. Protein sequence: CASRGRVEKLFF.

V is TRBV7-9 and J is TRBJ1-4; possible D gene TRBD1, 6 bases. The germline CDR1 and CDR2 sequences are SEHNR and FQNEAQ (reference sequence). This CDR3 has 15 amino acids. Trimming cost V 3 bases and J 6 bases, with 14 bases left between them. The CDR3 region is CASSLSSRGDEKLFF. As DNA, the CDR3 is TGTGCCAGCAGCTTGTCAAGCAGGGGAGATGAAAAACTGTTTTTT.

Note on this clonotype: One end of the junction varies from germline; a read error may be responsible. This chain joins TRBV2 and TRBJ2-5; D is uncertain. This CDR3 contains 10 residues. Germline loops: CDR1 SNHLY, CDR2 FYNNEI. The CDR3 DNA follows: TGTTCCAGCAGTGAAATGACCCAGTACTTC. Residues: CSSSEMTQYF.

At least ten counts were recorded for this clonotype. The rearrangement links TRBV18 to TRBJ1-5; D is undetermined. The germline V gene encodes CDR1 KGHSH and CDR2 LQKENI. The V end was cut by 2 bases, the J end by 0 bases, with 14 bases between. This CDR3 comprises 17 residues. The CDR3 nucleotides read TGTGCCAGCTCACCAATTAGGACCGAGTATAGCAATCAGCCCCAGCATTTT. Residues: CASSPIRTEYSNQPQHF. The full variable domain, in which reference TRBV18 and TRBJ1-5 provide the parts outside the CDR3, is NAGVMQNPRHLVRRRGQEARLRCSPMKGHSHVYWYRQLPEEGLKFMVYLQKENIIDESGMPKERFSAEFPKEGPSILRIQQVVRGDSAAYFCASSPIRTEYSNQPQHFGDGTRLSIL.

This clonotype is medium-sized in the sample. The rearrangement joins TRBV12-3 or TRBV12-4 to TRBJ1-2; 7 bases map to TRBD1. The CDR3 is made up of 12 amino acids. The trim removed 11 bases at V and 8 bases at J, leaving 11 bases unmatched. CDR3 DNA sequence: TGTGCCGTACGCCGAGGGGGCCTGGGCTACACCTTC. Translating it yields CAVRRGGLGYTF.

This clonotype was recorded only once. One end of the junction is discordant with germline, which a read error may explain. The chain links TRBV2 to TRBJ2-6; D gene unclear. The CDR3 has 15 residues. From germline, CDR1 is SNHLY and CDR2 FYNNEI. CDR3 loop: CAGSESRRRANVLTF. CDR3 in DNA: TGTGCCGGCAGTGAAAGCCGGCGCAGGGCCAACGTCCTGACTTTC.

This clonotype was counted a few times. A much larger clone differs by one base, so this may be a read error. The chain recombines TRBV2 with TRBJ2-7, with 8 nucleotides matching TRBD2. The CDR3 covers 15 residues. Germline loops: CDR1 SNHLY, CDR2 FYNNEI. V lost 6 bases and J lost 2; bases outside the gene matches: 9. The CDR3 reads CASRGTRGSAYEQYF. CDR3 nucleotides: TGTGCCAGCAGGGGGACTAGAGGGAGTGCCTACGAGCAGTACTTC.

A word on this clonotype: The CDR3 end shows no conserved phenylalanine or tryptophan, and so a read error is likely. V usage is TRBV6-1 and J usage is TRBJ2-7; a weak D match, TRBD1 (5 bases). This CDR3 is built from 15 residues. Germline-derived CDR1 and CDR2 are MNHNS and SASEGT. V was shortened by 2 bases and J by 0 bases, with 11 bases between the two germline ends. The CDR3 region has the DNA TGTGCCAGCAGTGAACCGGACACGGCCTCCTACGAGCAGTACTCC. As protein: CASSEPDTASYEQYS.

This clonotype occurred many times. The CDR3 loop reads CADSPREYTGELFF. The CDR3, as DNA: TGTGCCGACAGTCCCAGAGAATACACCGGGGAGCTGTTTTTT. The V and J genes are TRBV2 and TRBJ2-2; a possible D gene is TRBD1 (5 bases). The germline gives CDR1 SNHLY, CDR2 FYNNEI. Trimming pared 11 bases from V and 3 bases from J, leaving 16 bases between. This CDR3 has 14 residues.

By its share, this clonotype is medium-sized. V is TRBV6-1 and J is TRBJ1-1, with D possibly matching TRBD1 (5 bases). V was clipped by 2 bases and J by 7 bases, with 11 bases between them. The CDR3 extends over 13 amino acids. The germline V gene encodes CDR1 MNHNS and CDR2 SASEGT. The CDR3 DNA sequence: TGTGCCAGCAGTGAATACGGGACGAATGAAGCTTTCTTT. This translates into CASSEYGTNEAFF.

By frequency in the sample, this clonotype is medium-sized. DNA for the CDR3: TGTGCCAGCAGCCAATCGGGGGCAGGCGCCCTCCCTAACTATGGCTACACCTTC. Translating gives CASSQSGAGALPNYGYTF. The chain is built from TRBV16 and TRBJ1-2, with D maybe TRBD1 (6 bases). Between the trimmed V and J ends, which lost 0 bases and 0 bases, there was a span of 17 bases. The CDR3 totals 18 residues. Germline V CDR1 and CDR2: KGHSY, FQNENV.

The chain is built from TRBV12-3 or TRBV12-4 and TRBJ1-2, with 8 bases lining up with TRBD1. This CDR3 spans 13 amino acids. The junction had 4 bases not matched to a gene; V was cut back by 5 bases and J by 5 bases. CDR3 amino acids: CASSTGGSYGYTF. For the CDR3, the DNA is TGTGCCAGCAGTACAGGGGGAAGTTATGGCTACACCTTC.

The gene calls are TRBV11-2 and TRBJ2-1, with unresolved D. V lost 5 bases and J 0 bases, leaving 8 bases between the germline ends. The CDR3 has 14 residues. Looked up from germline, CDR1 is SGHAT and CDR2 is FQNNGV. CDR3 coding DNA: TGTGCCAGCAGCCCACCCTCCTCCTACAATGAGCAGTTCTTC. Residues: CASSPPSSYNEQFF.

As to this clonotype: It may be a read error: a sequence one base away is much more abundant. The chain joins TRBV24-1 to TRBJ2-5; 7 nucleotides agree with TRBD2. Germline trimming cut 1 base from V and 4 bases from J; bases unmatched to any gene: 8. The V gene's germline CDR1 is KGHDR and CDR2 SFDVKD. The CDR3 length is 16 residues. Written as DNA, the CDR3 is TGTGCCACCAGTGATTTAGCGGGGTGGCCGGTAGAGACCCAGTACTTC. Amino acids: CATSDLAGWPVETQYF.

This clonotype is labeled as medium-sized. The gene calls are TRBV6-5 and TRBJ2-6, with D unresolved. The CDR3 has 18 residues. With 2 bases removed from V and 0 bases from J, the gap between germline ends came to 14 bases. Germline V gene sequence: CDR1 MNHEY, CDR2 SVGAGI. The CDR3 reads CASSYGMGGNSGANVLTF. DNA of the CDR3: TGTGCCAGCAGTTACGGGATGGGCGGAAACTCTGGGGCCAACGTCCTGACTTTC.

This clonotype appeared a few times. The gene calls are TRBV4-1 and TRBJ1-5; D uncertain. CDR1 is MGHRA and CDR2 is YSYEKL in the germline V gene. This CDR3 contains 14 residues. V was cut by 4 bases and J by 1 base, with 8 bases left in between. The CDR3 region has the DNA TGCGCCAGCAGCCCCTCGGACAGCAATCAGCCCCAGCATTTT. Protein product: CASSPSDSNQPQHF.

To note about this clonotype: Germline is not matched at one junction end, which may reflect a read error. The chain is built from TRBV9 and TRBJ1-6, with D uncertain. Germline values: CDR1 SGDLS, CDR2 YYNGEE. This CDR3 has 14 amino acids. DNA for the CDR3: TGTGCCAGCAGCGTGACCCTCTATAATTCACCCCTCCAGTTT. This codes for CASSVTLYNSPLQF.

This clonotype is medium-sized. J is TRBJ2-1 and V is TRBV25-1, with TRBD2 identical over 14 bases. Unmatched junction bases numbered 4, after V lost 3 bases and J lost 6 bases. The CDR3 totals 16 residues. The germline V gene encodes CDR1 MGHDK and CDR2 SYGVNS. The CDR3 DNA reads TGTGCCAGCAGTGATTTGACTAGCGGGAGGGGCAATGAGCAGTTCTTC. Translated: CASSDLTSGRGNEQFF.